Described below is a single TCR beta chain sequence and its context. The data are from a study of T cell repertoires in ileal Crohn's disease. As for the study in general: Thiopurines (about twelve) or anti-TNF agents (roughly 18) were given postoperatively to about half.

Noted time point: neoterminal ileum biopsy at postoperative endoscopy, about 6 months after surgery. CDR1 is MNHEY and CDR2 is SMNVEV in the germline V gene (reference sequence). V lost 8 bases and J lost 0; bases outside the gene matches: 6. The CDR3 is made up of 14 amino acids. Profiling relied on immunoSEQ multiplex PCR, and the TCRdb table lists in-frame clones only, not all of them. The top ten clones hold over 2% of a sample with about 62,000 clones, about 89% of them seen once. This TCR came from an adult with Crohn's disease. The sequenced sample was ileal tissue. The chain combines TRBV27 with TRBJ1-1; 7 bases match TRBD1. DNA of the CDR3: TGTGCCAGCCTCCGGGACAGATTGAACACTGAAGCTTTCTTT. The encoded protein is CASLRDRLNTEAFF.